This T cell receptor (beta chain) was identified in a study of early T cells in non-severe SARS-CoV-2 infection. TCRdb recomputed calls from the 5' RACE reads with MiXCR, one row per CDR3 protein. The sample has about 61,000 distinct CDR3 sequences; around 12% are singletons. V was trimmed by 6 bases and J by 0 bases, leaving 11 bases between them. Germline CDR1 and CDR2: LGHNT and FRNRAP. The CDR3 sequence is 14 residues long. This chain connects TRBV12-5 to TRBJ1-1; no clear D. The source of this sequence is an adult who was a healthcare worker with PCR-confirmed SARS-CoV-2 infection or an uninfected control (not recorded which). The donor label of this sample is uncertain. The sequencing here drew on whole blood, taken at baseline. The CDR3 DNA follows: TGTGCTAGTGGCCCGGGCGGTTTGAACACTGAAGCTTTCTTT. Residues: CASGPGGLNTEAFF. Together with reference TRBV12-5 and TRBJ1-1, the CDR3 gives the full variable domain: DARVTQTPRHKVTEMGQEVTMRCQPILGHNTVFWYRQTMMQGLELLAYFRNRAPLDDSGMPKDRFSAEMPDATLATLKIQPSEPRDSAVYFCASGPGGLNTEAFFGQGTRLTVV.